The 32 T cell receptor beta chains given below trace back to one sample, sequenced in a study of blood T cell repertoires in COVID-19. Assay used: immunoSEQ multiplex PCR; TCRdb lists only in-frame clones, some missing. The sample shows 65,000 to 90,000 clones, 82% of them seen only once. Material: peripheral blood. All receptors derive from a man aged 60 to 69 with acute or convalescent COVID-19.

This clone was counted between two and nine times. The rearrangement links TRBV7-2 to TRBJ2-5, with 9 bases aligning to TRBD2. CDR1 is SGHTA and CDR2 is FQGNSA in the germline V gene. CDR3 length: 16 amino acids. The ends lost 1 base at V and 5 bases at J; junction bases unmatched: 8. CDR3: CASSLVGLAGRETQYF. Written as DNA, the CDR3 is TGTGCCAGCAGCTTAGTAGGCCTAGCGGGACGGGAGACCCAGTACTTC.

This rearrangement joins TRBV5-1 to TRBJ2-7, with 10 bases that match TRBD1. The germline V gene encodes CDR1 SGHRS and CDR2 YFSETQ. V gave up 4 bases and J gave up 1 base; unmatched junction bases: 5. The CDR3 covers 15 residues. The CDR3 DNA reads as TGCGCCAGCAGCGCAAGGACAGGGGGGTCCTACGAGCAGTACTTC. This codes for CASSARTGGSYEQYF. Complete variable domain (other parts from reference TRBV5-1 and TRBJ2-7): KAGVTQTPRYLIKTRGQQVTLSCSPISGHRSVSWYQQTPGQGLQFLFEYFSETQRNKGNFPGRFSGRQFSNSRSEMNVSTLELGDSALYLCASSARTGGSYEQYFGPGTRLTVT.

This clone showed up just once. The chain uses TRBV3-1 (or the pseudogene TRBV3-2) and TRBJ1-2, with D maybe TRBD1 (6 bases). The CDR3 covers 13 residues. Germline V gives CDR1 LGHDT, CDR2 YNNKEL (reference sequence). V lost 2 bases and J 3 bases, leaving 7 bases between the germline ends. The CDR3, as DNA: TGTGCCAGCAGCCAAAACAGGGACTATGGCTACACCTTC. This codes for CASSQNRDYGYTF.

The gene calls are TRBV7-9 and TRBJ1-2; no clear D gene. In germline, CDR1 is SEHNR, CDR2 FQNEAQ (reference sequence). The V end lost 5 bases, the J end lost 8 bases, and 18 bases lay between the germline ends. There are 14 residues in the CDR3. CDR3 sequence (DNA): TGTGCCAGCAGCGAGAACCGAAACCCCCGAGGCTACACCTTC. Translated, it gives CASSENRNPRGYTF.

J is TRBJ1-1 and V is TRBV6-6; D uncertain. V was clipped by 5 bases and J by 7 bases, with 17 bases between them. Germline CDR1 MNHNY, CDR2 SVGAGI (reference sequence). CDR3 size: 14 residues. The CDR3 DNA reads TGTGCCAGCAGTGAGCTACCCCCCGCCGGTGAAGCTTTCTTT. Amino acids: CASSELPPAGEAFF.

This clone showed up just once. The CDR3 bases are TGTGCCAGCAGTCTCATACGACAGGGGGCGGGCTATGGCTACACCTTC. Its translation: CASSLIRQGAGYGYTF. This chain joins TRBV28 and TRBJ1-2, with TRBD1 identical over 10 bases. V dropped 5 bases and J dropped 4; count of bases not matched to a gene: 10. From germline, CDR1 is MDHEN and CDR2 SYDVKM. The CDR3 loop spans 16 amino acids.

This sequence joins TRBV20-1 and TRBJ1-2, with D hard to call. V was trimmed by 7 bases and J by 4 bases, leaving 10 bases between them. Germline values: CDR1 DFQATT, CDR2 SNEGSKA (reference sequence). CDR3 size: 11 residues. CDR3 residues: CSGSPGYGYTF. The CDR3 nucleotides are TGCAGTGGTTCCCCCGGCTATGGCTACACCTTC.

The CDR3 loop is CASSDEFQPQHF. CDR3 coding DNA: TGTGCCAGCAGTGATGAGTTTCAGCCCCAGCATTTT. This chain links TRBV2 with TRBJ1-5; D remains unclear. The CDR3 contains 12 residues. V shed 3 bases and J shed 6 bases, with 6 bases lying between them. From germline, CDR1 is SNHLY and CDR2 FYNNEI.

The gene calls are TRBV15 and TRBJ2-3; D perhaps matches TRBD1 (6 bases). In germline, CDR1 is LNHNV, CDR2 YYDKDF (reference sequence). This CDR3 has 12 amino acids. V was trimmed by 3 bases and J by 10 bases, leaving 11 bases between them. CDR3 coding DNA: TGTGCCACCAGCAGGTTCAGGGGCGCGCAGTATTTT. Its protein is CATSRFRGAQYF.

The genes are TRBV6-5 and TRBJ2-5; D might be TRBD2 (5 bases). CDR1 is MNHEY and CDR2 is SVGAGI in the germline V gene. The length of the CDR3 is 14 residues. V gave up 7 bases and J gave up 4 bases, with 16 bases separating them. The CDR3 protein is CASTDNGVRETQYF. DNA for the CDR3: TGTGCCAGCACCGACAACGGGGTCCGAGAGACCCAGTACTTC.

There are a few counts of this clone. The chain is built from TRBV2 and TRBJ2-3, with 10 bases aligning to TRBD1. V shed 4 bases and J 5 bases; nucleotides not matched to a gene: 3. The CDR3 spans 14 residues. Germline V gene data show CDR1 as SNHLY and CDR2 as FYNNEI. The CDR3 sequence: CASSGQGAGDTQYF. In DNA form, the CDR3 reads TGTGCCAGCAGTGGACAGGGGGCAGGAGATACGCAGTATTTT.

The V gene is TRBV6-5, the J gene TRBJ1-5, with TRBD1 matching 7 bases. This CDR3 comprises 15 residues. Germline lookup yields CDR1 MNHEY and CDR2 SVGAGI. J lost 2 bases, V lost 5 bases, and 6 bases had no gene match. The CDR3 protein is CASSSPTGGNQPQHF. The CDR3 DNA sequence: TGTGCCAGCAGTAGCCCCACAGGGGGCAATCAGCCCCAGCATTTT.

This clone appeared a few times. Distinct nucleotide sequences in the sample also encode this CDR3. J is TRBJ1-1 and V is TRBV7-9; possibly TRBD1 for D (5 bases). Trimming cost V 2 bases and J 1 base, with 8 bases left between them. The CDR3 is 14 residues long. CDR1 is SEHNR, CDR2 FQNEAQ, per germline (reference sequence). The CDR3 region has the DNA TGTGCCAGCAGCTTACTGGGGGGGAACACTGAAGCTTTCTTT. Encoded protein: CASSLLGGNTEAFF.

This clone was recorded a few times. The chain is built from TRBV7-2 and TRBJ1-2; perhaps TRBD1 as D (6 bases). CDR3 length: 14 residues. CDR1 SGHTA and CDR2 FQGNSA come from the germline V gene. V was shortened by 2 bases and J by 6 bases, with 13 bases between the two germline ends. The CDR3 nucleotides read TGTGCCAGCAGCTTATACAGGGAGGGGCATGGCTACACCTTC. The encoded protein is CASSLYREGHGYTF.

Remarks on this clone: Other DNA sequences in this sample translate to the same CDR3. The chain links TRBV5-1 to TRBJ2-2; no definite D call. Germline CDR1 is SGHRS and CDR2 is YFSETQ. Trimming shortened V by 0 bases and J by 0 bases, and 6 bases separated the two germline ends. CDR3 length: 15 residues. The CDR3 loop is CASSLVAANTGELFF. CDR3 DNA: TGCGCCAGCAGCTTGGTGGCAGCGAACACCGGGGAGCTGTTTTTT.

This sequence joins TRBV9 and TRBJ2-3; the match to TRBD2 covers 8 bases. Trimming cost V 3 bases and J 3 bases; bases outside gene matches: 9. There are 16 residues in the CDR3. Germline CDR1 SGDLS, CDR2 YYNGEE. CDR3 sequence (DNA): TGTGCCAGCAGCGAGCCCCGGGGCGGGAGGACAGATACGCAGTATTTT. Protein: CASSEPRGGRTDTQYF.

The chain is built from TRBV5-1 and TRBJ2-3; 9 positions match TRBD1. Trimming removed 0 bases from V and 4 bases from J; junction bases left unmatched: 0. There are 14 residues in the CDR3. CDR1 and CDR2 from the germline V gene are SGHRS and YFSETQ. The CDR3 spells CASSLGQGADTQYF. The CDR3 DNA sequence: TGCGCCAGCAGCTTGGGACAGGGGGCAGATACGCAGTATTTT.

The chain recombines TRBV7-9 with TRBJ2-5, with 10 nucleotides matching TRBD1. The CDR3 is 15 amino acids. Trimming at V came to 5 bases and at J to 3 bases, leaving 6 bases not matched to a gene. Germline V lookup: CDR1 SEHNR, CDR2 FQNEAQ (reference sequence). DNA of the CDR3: TGTGCCAGCAGCCCGGGACAGGGGTTTGAAGAGACCCAGTACTTC. It translates to CASSPGQGFEETQYF.

CDR3 sequence: CASSQETLDRTLFF. In nucleotides, the CDR3 is TGTGCCAGCAGCCAAGAGACCCTGGACAGGACGCTGTTTTTT. The V gene is TRBV3-1 (or the pseudogene TRBV3-2), the J gene TRBJ1-4, with 7 bases aligning to TRBD1. Germline V gene lookup returns CDR1 LGHDT and CDR2 YNNKEL (reference sequence). The junction had 9 bases not matched to a gene; V was cut back by 0 bases and J by 14 bases. CDR3 length equals 14 residues.

The genes are TRBV24-1 and TRBJ1-4; 7 positions match TRBD1. The CDR3 contains 16 residues. The V and J ends lost 3 bases and 5 bases, in that order; junction bases with no gene match: 8. Germline V CDR1 and CDR2: KGHDR, SFDVKD. CDR3 nucleotide sequence: TGTGCCACCAGTGATCACTCCGGGACAGAGAATGAAAAACTGTTTTTT. This gives the protein CATSDHSGTENEKLFF.

This sequence joins TRBV4-1 and TRBJ2-2, with TRBD2 matching over 14 bases. The V segment lost 4 bases and the J segment 0 bases; nucleotides outside the gene matches: 4. The CDR3 extends over 18 amino acids. Germline assignment: CDR1 MGHRA and CDR2 YSYEKL. The CDR3 bases are TGCGCCAGCAGCCTTCGGACTAGCGGGAGGTCGAACACCGGGGAGCTGTTTTTT. It yields the protein CASSLRTSGRSNTGELFF.

The chain recombines TRBV28 with TRBJ1-2; 7 nucleotides agree with TRBD1. V shed 8 bases and J 2 bases; nucleotides not matched to a gene: 8. The germline V gene encodes CDR1 MDHEN and CDR2 SYDVKM. CDR3 length: 14 amino acids. As DNA, the CDR3 is TGTGCCAGCCGCCTTCCACAGGGGAACTATGGCTACACCTTC. The encoded protein is CASRLPQGNYGYTF.

The chain is built from TRBV4-2 and TRBJ1-2; 8 nucleotides agree with TRBD1. V lost 1 base, J lost 7 bases, and 8 bases stayed unmatched. The CDR3 loop spans 15 amino acids. In germline, CDR1 is LGHNA, CDR2 YNFKEQ. CDR3 region: CASSQVGQGAGGYTF. CDR3 nucleotides: TGTGCCAGCAGCCAAGTAGGGCAGGGGGCGGGTGGCTACACCTTC.

The V and J genes are TRBV12-3 or TRBV12-4 and TRBJ2-1; 7 nucleotides match TRBD1. The V segment lost 6 bases and the J segment 8 bases; nucleotides outside the gene matches: 7. The CDR3 loop spans 13 amino acids. Here the CDR3 DNA reads TGTGCCAGCAGCAATACCGACAGGGATGAGCAGTTCTTC. This encodes CASSNTDRDEQFF.

V is TRBV3-1 (or the pseudogene TRBV3-2) and J is TRBJ2-1; 10 nucleotides agree with TRBD2. V trimming: 5 bases; J trimming: 3 bases; junction bases outside the gene matches: 10. Germline-derived CDR1 and CDR2 are LGHDT and YNNKEL (reference sequence). This CDR3 comprises 17 residues. CDR3 protein: CASSSFLAGVHYNEQFF. The CDR3 nucleotides read TGTGCCAGCAGCTCCTTTCTAGCGGGAGTCCACTACAATGAGCAGTTCTTC.

This clone showed up just once. The chain couples TRBV29-1 to TRBJ1-1; TRBD1 might be the D (5 bases). CDR3 length: 12 residues. Per the germline V gene, CDR1 is SQVTM and CDR2 is ANQGSEA. The CDR3 protein is CSSARQGAEAFF. The DNA for the CDR3 is TGCAGTTCGGCGCGTCAGGGTGCTGAAGCTTTCTTT.

The CDR3 DNA sequence: TGCGCCAGCAGCCACCACTCGGACAGGTCCTATGGCTACACCTTC. Encoded protein: CASSHHSDRSYGYTF. V usage is TRBV4-3 and J usage is TRBJ1-2; the match to TRBD1 covers 7 bases. CDR3 length: 15 amino acids. CDR1 and CDR2 (germline): LGHNA, YSLEER. The V and J ends lost 3 bases and 4 bases, in that order; junction bases with no gene match: 8.

The gene calls are TRBV7-2 and TRBJ2-3, with TRBD2 matching over 10 bases. The length of the CDR3 is 17 residues. Losses at the gene ends were 5 bases for V and 2 bases for J; bases not matched to a gene: 10. Germline V lookup: CDR1 SGHTA, CDR2 FQGNSA. The CDR3 is CASSHQAGTSDTDTQYF. The CDR3 DNA reads as TGTGCCAGCAGCCACCAGGCCGGGACTAGCGACACAGATACGCAGTATTTT.

The V gene is TRBV30, the J gene TRBJ1-3, with D possibly matching TRBD1 (5 bases). The CDR3 extends over 15 amino acids. Trimming took off 0 bases at V and 1 base at J, with 10 bases between the two ends. CDR1 is GTSNPN, CDR2 SVGIG, per germline (reference sequence). CDR3 bases: TGTGCCTGGAGTGTACGGGGGGGATCTGGAAACACCATATATTTT. Its translation is CAWSVRGGSGNTIYF.

The chain combines TRBV7-9 with TRBJ1-2, with 7 bases aligning to TRBD1. Germline trimming cut 6 bases from V and 5 bases from J; bases unmatched to any gene: 6. Per the germline V gene, CDR1 is SEHNR and CDR2 is FQNEAQ (reference sequence). CDR3 size: 13 residues. CDR3 sequence (DNA): TGTGCCAGCAGTTCGGGACAGATGTATGGCTACACCTTC. It yields the protein CASSSGQMYGYTF.

The gene calls are TRBV7-9 and TRBJ2-5; TRBD2 aligns across 13 bases. Losses at the gene ends were 5 bases for V and 4 bases for J; bases not matched to a gene: 10. CDR3 size: 17 residues. Germline V gene sequence: CDR1 SEHNR, CDR2 FQNEAQ (reference sequence). CDR3 DNA: TGTGCCAGCAGCCTTGGGACTAGCGGGGCCAGATCAGAGACCCAGTACTTC. Translation: CASSLGTSGARSETQYF.

The chain employs TRBV27 and TRBJ2-7, with D hard to call. The CDR3 contains 14 residues. Germline lookup yields CDR1 MNHEY and CDR2 SMNVEV (reference sequence). Trimming took 0 bases from V and 2 from J, leaving 8 bases between them. The CDR3 spells CASSLSASTYEQYF. DNA for the CDR3: TGTGCCAGCAGTTTATCTGCGTCTACCTACGAGCAGTACTTC.